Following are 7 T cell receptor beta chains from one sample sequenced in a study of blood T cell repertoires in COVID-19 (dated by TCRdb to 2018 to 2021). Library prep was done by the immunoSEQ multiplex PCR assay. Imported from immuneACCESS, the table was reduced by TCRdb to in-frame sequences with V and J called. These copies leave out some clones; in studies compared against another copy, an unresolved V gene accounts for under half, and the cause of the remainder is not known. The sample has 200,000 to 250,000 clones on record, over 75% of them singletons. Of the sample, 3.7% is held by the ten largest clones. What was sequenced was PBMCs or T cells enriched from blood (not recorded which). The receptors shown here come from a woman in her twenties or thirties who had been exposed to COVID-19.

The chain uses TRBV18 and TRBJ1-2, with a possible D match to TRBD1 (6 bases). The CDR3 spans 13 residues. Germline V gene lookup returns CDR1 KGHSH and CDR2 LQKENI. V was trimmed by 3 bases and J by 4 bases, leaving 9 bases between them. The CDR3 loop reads CASSPGDTYGYTF. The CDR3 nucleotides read TGTGCCAGCTCACCCGGGGACACCTATGGCTACACCTTC.

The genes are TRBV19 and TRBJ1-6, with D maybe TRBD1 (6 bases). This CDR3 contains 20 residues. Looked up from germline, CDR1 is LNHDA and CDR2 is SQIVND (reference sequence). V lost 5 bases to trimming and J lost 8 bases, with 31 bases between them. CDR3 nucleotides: TGTGCCAGTAGTCTCCGTTTCTTTATCACAGGGAAGCGTGTGGATTCACCCCTCCACTTT. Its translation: CASSLRFFITGKRVDSPLHF.

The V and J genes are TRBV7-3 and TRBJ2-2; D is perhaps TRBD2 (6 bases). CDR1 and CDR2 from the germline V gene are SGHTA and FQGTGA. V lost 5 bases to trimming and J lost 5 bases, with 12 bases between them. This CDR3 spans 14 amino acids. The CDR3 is CASSREPLTGELFF. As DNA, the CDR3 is TGTGCCAGCAGCCGGGAGCCCTTAACCGGGGAGCTGTTTTTT.

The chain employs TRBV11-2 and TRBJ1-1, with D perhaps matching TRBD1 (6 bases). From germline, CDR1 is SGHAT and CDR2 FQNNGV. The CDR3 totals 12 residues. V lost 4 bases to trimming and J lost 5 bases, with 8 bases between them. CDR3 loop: CASSYRETEAFF. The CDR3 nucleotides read TGTGCCAGCAGCTACAGGGAAACTGAAGCTTTCTTT.

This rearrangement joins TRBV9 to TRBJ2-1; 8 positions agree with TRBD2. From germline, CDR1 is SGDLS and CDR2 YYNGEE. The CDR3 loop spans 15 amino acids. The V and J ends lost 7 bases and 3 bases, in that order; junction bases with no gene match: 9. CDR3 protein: CASSPGGRDYNEQFF. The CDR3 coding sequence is TGTGCCAGCTCCCCGGGGGGGCGGGACTACAATGAGCAGTTCTTC.

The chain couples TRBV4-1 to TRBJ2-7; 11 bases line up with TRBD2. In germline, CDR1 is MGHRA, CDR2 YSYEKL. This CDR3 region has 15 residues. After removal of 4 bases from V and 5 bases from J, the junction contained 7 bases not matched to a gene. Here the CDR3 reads CASSRTSGSGNEQYF. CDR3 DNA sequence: TGCGCCAGCAGCCGAACTAGCGGGAGCGGAAACGAGCAGTACTTC.

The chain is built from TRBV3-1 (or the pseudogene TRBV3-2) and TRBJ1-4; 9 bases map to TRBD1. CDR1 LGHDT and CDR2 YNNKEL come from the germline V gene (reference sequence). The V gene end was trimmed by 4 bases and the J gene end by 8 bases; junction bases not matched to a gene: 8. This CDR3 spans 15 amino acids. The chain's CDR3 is CASSPPGQGPEKLFF. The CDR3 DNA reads TGTGCCAGCAGCCCACCGGGACAGGGACCCGAAAAACTGTTTTTT.